Below are 27 T cell receptor beta chains sequenced from a single sample in a study of cytomegalovirus exposure and HLA in healthy donors. PCR primers comprised 60 Vbeta and 13 Jbeta primers. Repertoires were generated with immunoSEQ multiplex PCR, while TCRdb's copy carries only in-frame clones and drops some. The profile covers over 150,000 clones, with more than 70% appearing a single time and about 5% taken by the ten largest. Sequencing used PBMCs. The receptor set was obtained from a young man in good health and CMV-seropositive.

As for this clone: This CDR3 is also generated by other DNA sequences in the sample. The chain couples TRBV25-1 to TRBJ1-2; the D is unclear. The V end lost 3 bases, the J end lost 4 bases, and 6 bases lay between the germline ends. Germline CDR1 MGHDK, CDR2 SYGVNS. The CDR3 has 12 residues. The CDR3 nucleotides are TGTGCCAGCAGTGAGTCCGTCTATGGCTACACCTTC. This gives the protein CASSESVYGYTF.

This clone was seen more than once but under ten times. V is TRBV5-1 and J is TRBJ2-2, with TRBD2 matching 13 bases. From germline, CDR1 is SGHRS and CDR2 YFSETQ. This CDR3 is built from 17 residues. The junction had 8 bases not matched to a gene; V was cut back by 4 bases and J by 5 bases. For the CDR3, the DNA is TGCGCCAGCAGCCTGAGACTAGCGGGGGGTTCTACCGGGGAGCTGTTTTTT. The encoded protein is CASSLRLAGGSTGELFF.

The chain recombines TRBV30 with TRBJ1-2, with 7 bases lining up with TRBD1. The CDR3 length is 10 residues. Looked up from germline, CDR1 is GTSNPN and CDR2 is SVGIG (reference sequence). The CDR3 nucleotides read TGTGCTGGGGACAGTTATGGCTACACCTTC. Protein: CAGDSYGYTF.

This sequence joins TRBV7-3 and TRBJ2-1, with 9 bases fitting TRBD2. J gave up 8 bases and V 5 bases, and 7 bases lay outside the gene matches. This CDR3 is 14 amino acids long. Germline V CDR1 and CDR2: SGHTA, FQGTGA. The CDR3 region has the DNA TGTGCCAGCAGCCTGACTAGCGGTAGGGATGAGCAGTTCTTC. Translation: CASSLTSGRDEQFF.

V and J are TRBV27 and TRBJ2-1; 11 bases agree with TRBD2. V lost 5 bases and J lost 9; bases outside the gene matches: 9. Germline V lookup: CDR1 MNHEY, CDR2 SMNVEV (reference sequence). CDR3 length equals 15 residues. The CDR3 spells CASSTASGRFGEQFF. CDR3 nucleotide sequence: TGTGCCAGCAGTACGGCTAGCGGGAGGTTTGGTGAGCAGTTCTTC.

J is TRBJ2-7 and V is TRBV10-2; D may be TRBD2 (5 bases). V was trimmed by 3 bases and J by 0 bases, leaving 15 bases between them. CDR1 and CDR2 from the germline V gene are WSHSY and SAAADI. The CDR3 has 16 residues. The CDR3 DNA follows: TGCGCCAGCAGTGATATAAGCGGACCCAACTCCTACGAGCAGTACTTC. The encoded protein is CASSDISGPNSYEQYF.

This rearrangement joins TRBV7-3 to TRBJ2-1, with 8 bases fitting TRBD1. V trimming: 5 bases; J trimming: 9 bases; junction bases outside the gene matches: 12. The CDR3 totals 15 residues. Germline CDR1 and CDR2: SGHTA and FQGTGA. This CDR3 is CASSPPGQEAIEQFF. Here the CDR3 DNA reads TGTGCCAGCAGCCCCCCGGGACAGGAGGCCATTGAGCAGTTCTTC. Combining the CDR3 with reference TRBV7-3 and TRBJ2-1 gives the whole variable domain GAGVSQTPSNKVTEKGKYVELRCDPISGHTALYWYRQSLGQGPEFLIYFQGTGAADDSGLPNDRFFAVRPEGSVSTLKIQRTERGDSAVYLCASSPPGQEAIEQFFGPGTRLTVL.

The V gene is TRBV4-1, the J gene TRBJ1-2; D is unresolved. The CDR3 covers 11 residues. Between the trimmed V and J ends, which lost 4 bases and 7 bases, there was a span of 7 bases. CDR1 and CDR2 (germline): MGHRA, YSYEKL. The CDR3 is CASSPGFGYTF. In nucleotides, the CDR3 is TGCGCCAGCAGCCCGGGATTTGGCTACACCTTC.

The chain employs TRBV28 and TRBJ1-5, with D perhaps matching TRBD1 (6 bases). Trimming took off 7 bases at V and 11 bases at J, with 15 bases between the two ends. This CDR3 region has 12 residues. Germline CDR1 and CDR2: MDHEN and SYDVKM. The CDR3 DNA sequence: TGTGCCAGCAACGAACAGGGAGCAGCCCAGCATTTT. Translating gives CASNEQGAAQHF.

The rearrangement uses TRBV9 and TRBJ1-2; TRBD1 agrees at 9 bases. This CDR3 has 15 residues. The germline gives CDR1 SGDLS, CDR2 YYNGEE. The V segment lost 1 base and the J segment 4 bases; nucleotides outside the gene matches: 5. CDR3 DNA: TGTGCCAGCAGCGTATCTGGGACAGGGAGCTATGGCTACACCTTC. Translating it yields CASSVSGTGSYGYTF.

This clone was found a few times. This chain uses TRBV19 with TRBJ2-7; tentative D call: TRBD1 (6 bases). The CDR3 runs to 14 residues. CDR1 LNHDA and CDR2 SQIVND come from the germline V gene (reference sequence). Trimming stripped 0 bases from V and 4 bases from J, with 10 bases between. The CDR3: CASSIEPQGYEQYF. CDR3 sequence (DNA): TGTGCCAGTAGTATAGAACCACAGGGATACGAGCAGTACTTC.

This clone was seen a single time. The chain is built from TRBV9 and TRBJ2-3, with TRBD2 matching 10 bases. Germline CDR1 and CDR2: SGDLS and YYNGEE. The CDR3 covers 16 residues. With 0 bases clipped from V and 4 bases from J, the junction kept 5 bases outside the gene matches. The CDR3: CASSVGSGGDADTQYF. CDR3 nucleotide sequence: TGTGCCAGCAGCGTAGGAAGCGGGGGGGATGCAGATACGCAGTATTTT.

This clone was seen just once. This chain joins TRBV30 and TRBJ2-3, with 7 bases fitting TRBD2. In germline, CDR1 is GTSNPN, CDR2 SVGIG (reference sequence). V dropped 0 bases and J dropped 0; count of bases not matched to a gene: 3. The CDR3 is made up of 15 amino acids. CDR3 DNA sequence: TGTGCCTGGAGTGTATTGCGGGGGAGCACAGATACGCAGTATTTT. This encodes CAWSVLRGSTDTQYF. Full variable domain (rest looked up from reference TRBV30 and TRBJ2-3): SQTIHQWPATLVQPVGSPLSLECTVEGTSNPNLYWYRQAAGRGLQLLFYSVGIGQISSEVPQNLSASRPQDRQFILSSKKLLLSDSGFYLCAWSVLRGSTDTQYFGPGTRLTVL.

This clone was observed a single time. The CDR3 DNA is TGCGCCAGCAGCCCGGCGAGGTGGGAGGGCCGGGTAGATACGCAGTATTTT. This codes for CASSPARWEGRVDTQYF. This chain joins TRBV5-1 and TRBJ2-3, with 7 bases that match TRBD2. This CDR3 spans 17 amino acids. J gave up 5 bases and V 4 bases, and 16 bases lay outside the gene matches. From germline, CDR1 is SGHRS and CDR2 YFSETQ.

This clone appeared once. The gene calls are TRBV19 and TRBJ2-5; 8 bases are a match to TRBD2. With V trimmed by 0 bases and J by 5 bases, 8 bases remained unmatched. The CDR3 covers 16 residues. Germline-derived CDR1 and CDR2 are LNHDA and SQIVND (reference sequence). CDR3 in DNA: TGTGCCAGTAGTATAGATTACGGGAGGGCCGGGGAGACCCAGTACTTC. This gives the protein CASSIDYGRAGETQYF. The variable domain in full, completed from reference TRBV19 and TRBJ2-5, reads DGGITQSPKYLFRKEGQNVTLSCEQNLNHDAMYWYRQDPGQGLRLIYYSQIVNDFQKGDIAEGYSVSREKKESFPLTVTSAQKNPTAFYLCASSIDYGRAGETQYFGPGTRLLVL.

Only one count was recorded for this clone. The rearrangement uses TRBV27 and TRBJ1-2, with TRBD1 identical over 7 bases. This CDR3 is 18 amino acids long. With V trimmed by 3 bases and J by 3 bases, 16 bases remained unmatched. Germline V lookup: CDR1 MNHEY, CDR2 SMNVEV (reference sequence). The CDR3 DNA follows: TGTGCCAGCAGTTTTATCCTACCGGGGACAGCCGACGACTATGGCTACACCTTC. Its protein is CASSFILPGTADDYGYTF.

The gene calls are TRBV6-1 and TRBJ1-2; 8 nucleotides line up with TRBD1. Germline values: CDR1 MNHNS, CDR2 SASEGT. This CDR3 has 12 amino acids. V lost 6 bases, J lost 8 bases, and 5 bases stayed unmatched. The CDR3 reads CASSGQGLGYTF. In DNA, the CDR3 is TGTGCCAGCAGCGGACAGGGTCTCGGCTACACCTTC.

The gene calls are TRBV7-6 and TRBJ1-5; 7 positions agree with TRBD1. Losses at the gene ends were 1 base for V and 0 bases for J; bases not matched to a gene: 9. CDR1 is SGHVS and CDR2 is FNYEAQ in the germline V gene. The CDR3 spans 18 residues. For the CDR3, the DNA is TGTGCCAGCAGCTTAGTGACAGGGAGATTGGATAGCAATCAGCCCCAGCATTTT. It translates to CASSLVTGRLDSNQPQHF. Variable domain in full (rest from reference TRBV7-6 and TRBJ1-5): GAGVSQSPRYKVTKRGQDVALRCDPISGHVSLYWYRQALGQGPEFLTYFNYEAQQDKSGLPNDRFSAERPEGSISTLTIQRTEQRDSAMYRCASSLVTGRLDSNQPQHFGDGTRLSIL.

In this sample, this clone turned up many times. This chain connects TRBV6-1 to TRBJ1-5, with a weak D call TRBD1 (5 bases). There are 15 residues in the CDR3. Trimming removed 4 bases at V and 3 bases at J, with 13 bases between. Germline V gene sequence: CDR1 MNHNS, CDR2 SASEGT. This CDR3 is CASSADKMNNQPQHF. In DNA form, the CDR3 reads TGTGCCAGCAGTGCGGACAAGATGAACAATCAGCCCCAGCATTTT.

The chain links TRBV28 to TRBJ2-7, with 9 bases that match TRBD2. The junction had 5 bases not matched to a gene; V was cut back by 5 bases and J by 3 bases. Germline V gene data show CDR1 as MDHEN and CDR2 as SYDVKM. The CDR3 is 14 amino acids. This chain's CDR3 is CASSPAGGVYEQYF. In nucleotides, the CDR3 is TGTGCCAGCAGTCCTGCGGGGGGGGTCTACGAGCAGTACTTC.

V gene TRBV7-6 combines with J gene TRBJ2-7; D perhaps matches TRBD1 (5 bases). Germline V gene data show CDR1 as SGHVS and CDR2 as FNYEAQ. With 5 bases removed from V and 6 bases from J, the gap between germline ends came to 11 bases. This CDR3 region has 12 residues. The CDR3 nucleotides read TGTGCCAGCAGCAAGGGGAAAGGCGAGCAGTACTTC. This gives the protein CASSKGKGEQYF.

The chain has TRBV5-1 and TRBJ1-1, with D unresolved. Trimming took off 4 bases at V and 1 base at J, with 17 bases between the two ends. The CDR3 consists of 16 residues. Germline V gene sequence: CDR1 SGHRS, CDR2 YFSETQ. The CDR3 reads CASSPSDTLENTEAFF. CDR3 bases: TGCGCCAGCAGCCCTTCTGACACCTTGGAGAACACTGAAGCTTTCTTT. Using reference TRBV5-1 and TRBJ1-1 for the parts outside the CDR3, the full variable domain is KAGVTQTPRYLIKTRGQQVTLSCSPISGHRSVSWYQQTPGQGLQFLFEYFSETQRNKGNFPGRFSGRQFSNSRSEMNVSTLELGDSALYLCASSPSDTLENTEAFFGQGTRLTVV.

CDR3 sequence (DNA): TGTGCCAGCAGCCAAGATATTGGTCGTCGAACAAACACTGAAGCTTTCTTT. This encodes CASSQDIGRRTNTEAFF. The rearrangement links TRBV4-2 to TRBJ1-1; unclear D gene. This CDR3 is 17 amino acids long. With 0 bases removed from V and 2 bases from J, the gap between germline ends came to 16 bases. Germline loops: CDR1 LGHNA, CDR2 YNFKEQ.

In regard to this clone: The junction departs from the called germline gene at one end, perhaps through a read error. The CDR3 spells CASSLARSGRIF. In DNA form, the CDR3 reads TGTGCCAGCAGCTTAGCGCGCAGCGGTCGGATCTTC. This chain joins TRBV7-2 and TRBJ2-7, with D maybe TRBD2 (5 bases). This CDR3 comprises 12 residues. Germline loops: CDR1 SGHTA, CDR2 FQGNSA.

This chain joins TRBV4-3 and TRBJ2-3; D perhaps matches TRBD2 (5 bases). The CDR3 sequence is 16 residues long. Germline CDR1 reads LGHNA; CDR2 reads YSLEER. V shed 3 bases and J shed 6 bases, with 19 bases lying between them. CDR3 in DNA: TGCGCCAGCAGCCAGGACGGACTGGCTCTGGGGGATACGCAGTATTTT. Amino acids: CASSQDGLALGDTQYF.

The chain's CDR3 is CASSYSDRVGGYTF. The CDR3 nucleotides are TGTGCCAGCAGTTACTCGGACAGGGTTGGCGGCTACACCTTC. The chain has TRBV6-5 and TRBJ1-2; 8 bases fit TRBD1. CDR1 is MNHEY and CDR2 is SVGAGI in the germline V gene. The CDR3 spans 14 residues. The V and J ends lost 0 bases and 8 bases, in that order; junction bases with no gene match: 5.

The chain joins TRBV7-9 to TRBJ1-6, with 9 nucleotides matching TRBD1. This CDR3 spans 14 amino acids. The ends lost 6 bases at V and 9 bases at J; junction bases unmatched: 6. Germline V lookup: CDR1 SEHNR, CDR2 FQNEAQ (reference sequence). The CDR3 coding sequence is TGTGCCAGCAGACCCACAGGGGGCACTTCACCCCTCCACTTT. Translating gives CASRPTGGTSPLHF.